These T cell receptor beta chains were read from a single sample in a study of T cell repertoires in cytomegalovirus infection. TCRdb used MiXCR to reprocess the reads, holding one entry per CDR3 protein. The data contain some 900,000 distinct CDR3 sequences, approximately 32% of them singletons. Their recognized antigens are unknown. Specimen: cultured CD8+ T cells from PBMCs, collected from culture after CMV antigen stimulation. The receptors here all came from a human donor in good health (CMV status not recorded). Some clones in this sample may be carry-over from other donors' samples. Both conserved end residues are trimmed from each CDR3. The order of the fields is V gene, clone size, CDR3 protein. The size entry is marked missing in some rows and otherwise reads once, few, many or a size class.

TRBV6-2/TRBV6-3 | NA | ASSYVPGQGRSYNEQF
TRBV11-2 | once | ASSLSGGGASDTQY
TRBV5-4 | NA | ASSLLGALGAF
TRBV4-3 | NA | ASSQELAGGHTGELF
TRBV6-1 | NA | ASSRDSRNEQF
TRBV6-5 | NA | ASSSLAGGAETQY
TRBV27 | NA | ASSSLGLAGGGEQF
TRBV3-1 | NA | ASSQTSGISNEQF
TRBV5-4 | NA | ASSLGPSGTQY
TRBV27 | NA | ASSSYSDRQETQY
TRBV10-3 | few | AIGGLEDGYT
TRBV7-6 | few | ASSNPKTSGGNNEQF
TRBV7-8 | many | ASSLVGRTEAF
TRBV6-1 | many | ASKVAGGHQETQY
TRBV2 | few | ASSPTGTVNEKLF
TRBV14 | NA | ASSQRIPSDRGNSYEQY
TRBV7-2 | NA | ASSQTGYSGTEAF
TRBV9 | NA | ASSDDIGDMNTEAF
TRBV12-3/TRBV12-4 | many | ASRIGDRGHRGTQY
TRBV10-3 | NA | AISDPLRTSGGRTDTQY
TRBV20-1 | few | SARTSGGPYQETQY
TRBV19 | NA | ASNEQGTDTQY
TRBV15 | few | ATSRLPPTSGDTQY
TRBV19 | NA | AIVVGTGNNAGELF
TRBV12-3/TRBV12-4 | NA | ASSLGTDLLSSGNTIY
TRBV7-8 | many | ASSPDLYQETQY
TRBV6-1 | few | ASRPDSPDTQY
TRBV19 | many | ASSPRGGDEQY
TRBV19 | few | ASSMGTSSTDTQY
TRBV15 | once | ATRSRTEYNEQF
TRBV5-8 | few | ASSWNRQSNYGYT
TRBV7-8 | NA | ASSLEAGAMAQH
TRBV7-3 | NA | VSSFSGGLGETQY
TRBV14 | NA | ASSQDLGLAGELPSLYNEQF
TRBV4-1 | NA | ASGSPYEQY
TRBV9 | NA | ASSSPLAGDPYNEQF
TRBV7-9 | many | ASSLLAGTDTQY
TRBV27 | many | ASSGTENTEAF
TRBV7-9 | NA | ASSGAGINQPQH
TRBV24-1 | NA | ATRSGSTASSYNEQF
TRBV7-9 | NA | ASSQSPRQGPLYGYT
TRBV12-3/TRBV12-4 | NA | ASTPGGAGGYT
TRBV7-2 | NA | ASSLGLLVDTGELF
TRBV29-1 | NA | SVDSGGRLDTQY
TRBV4-2 | NA | ASSQEVDGGVETQY
TRBV4-3 | few | ASRQGKKTEAF
TRBV4-3 | NA | ASRGGGPNEQF
TRBV7-8 | few | ASSLGAGGGFDGYT
TRBV6-5 | few | ASSSHSPLAGESIQY